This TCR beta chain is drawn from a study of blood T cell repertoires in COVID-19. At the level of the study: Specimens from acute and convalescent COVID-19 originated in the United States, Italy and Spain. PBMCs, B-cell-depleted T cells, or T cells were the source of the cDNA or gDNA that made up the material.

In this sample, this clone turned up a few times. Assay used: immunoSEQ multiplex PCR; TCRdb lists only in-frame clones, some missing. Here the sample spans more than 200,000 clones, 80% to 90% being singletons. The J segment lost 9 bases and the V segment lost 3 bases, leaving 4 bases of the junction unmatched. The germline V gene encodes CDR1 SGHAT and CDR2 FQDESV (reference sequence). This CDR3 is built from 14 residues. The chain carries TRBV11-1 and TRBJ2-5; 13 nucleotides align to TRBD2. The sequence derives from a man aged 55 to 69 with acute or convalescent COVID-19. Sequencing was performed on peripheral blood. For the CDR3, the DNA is TGTGCCAGCAGCTTGACTAGCGGGGGGCGGGCCCAGTACTTC. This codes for CASSLTSGGRAQYF.